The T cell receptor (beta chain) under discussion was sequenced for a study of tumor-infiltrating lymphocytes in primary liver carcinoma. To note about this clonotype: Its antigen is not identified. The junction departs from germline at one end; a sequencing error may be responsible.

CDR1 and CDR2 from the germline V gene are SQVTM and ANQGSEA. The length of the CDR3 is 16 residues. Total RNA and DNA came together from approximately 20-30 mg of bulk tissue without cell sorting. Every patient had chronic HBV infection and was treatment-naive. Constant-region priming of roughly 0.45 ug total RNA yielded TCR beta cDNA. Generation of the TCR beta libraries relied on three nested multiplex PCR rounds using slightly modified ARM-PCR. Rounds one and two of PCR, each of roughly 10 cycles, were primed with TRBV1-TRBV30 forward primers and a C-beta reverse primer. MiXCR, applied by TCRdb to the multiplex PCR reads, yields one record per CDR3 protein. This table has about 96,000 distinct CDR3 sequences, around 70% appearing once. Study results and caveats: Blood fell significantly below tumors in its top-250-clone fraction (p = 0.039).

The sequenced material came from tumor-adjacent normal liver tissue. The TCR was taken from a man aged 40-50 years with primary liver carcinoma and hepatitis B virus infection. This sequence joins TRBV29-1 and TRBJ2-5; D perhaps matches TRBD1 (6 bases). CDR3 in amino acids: CSVEGAPMGHPESQYF. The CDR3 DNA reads TGCAGCGTTGAAGGGGCGCCAATGGGACATCCAGAGAGCCAGTACTTC.